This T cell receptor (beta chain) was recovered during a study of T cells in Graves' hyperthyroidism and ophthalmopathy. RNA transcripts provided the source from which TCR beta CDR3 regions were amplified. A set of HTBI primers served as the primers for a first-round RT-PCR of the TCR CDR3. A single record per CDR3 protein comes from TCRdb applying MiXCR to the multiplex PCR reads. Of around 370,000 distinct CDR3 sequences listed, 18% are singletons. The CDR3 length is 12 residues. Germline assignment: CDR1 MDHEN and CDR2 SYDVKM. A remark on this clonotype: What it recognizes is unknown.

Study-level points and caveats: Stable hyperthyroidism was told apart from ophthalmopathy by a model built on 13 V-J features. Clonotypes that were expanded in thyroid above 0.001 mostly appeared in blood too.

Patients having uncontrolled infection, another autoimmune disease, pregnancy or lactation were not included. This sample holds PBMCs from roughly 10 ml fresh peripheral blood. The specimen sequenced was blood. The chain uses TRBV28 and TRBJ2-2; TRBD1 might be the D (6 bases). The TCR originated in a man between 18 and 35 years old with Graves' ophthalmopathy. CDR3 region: CVGQSNTGELFF. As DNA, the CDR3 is TGTGTCGGACAGTCGAACACCGGGGAGCTGTTTTTT.